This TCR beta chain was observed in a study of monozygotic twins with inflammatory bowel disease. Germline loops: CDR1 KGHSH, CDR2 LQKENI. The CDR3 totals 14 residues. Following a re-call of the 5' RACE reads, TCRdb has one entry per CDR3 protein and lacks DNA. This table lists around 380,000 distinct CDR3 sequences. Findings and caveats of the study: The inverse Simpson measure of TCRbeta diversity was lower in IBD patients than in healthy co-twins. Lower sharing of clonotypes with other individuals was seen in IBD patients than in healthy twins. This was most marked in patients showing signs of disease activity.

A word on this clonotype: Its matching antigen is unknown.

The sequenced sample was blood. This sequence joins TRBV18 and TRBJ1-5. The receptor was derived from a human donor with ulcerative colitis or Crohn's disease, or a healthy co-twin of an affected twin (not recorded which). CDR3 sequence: CASSPDGDNQPQHF.